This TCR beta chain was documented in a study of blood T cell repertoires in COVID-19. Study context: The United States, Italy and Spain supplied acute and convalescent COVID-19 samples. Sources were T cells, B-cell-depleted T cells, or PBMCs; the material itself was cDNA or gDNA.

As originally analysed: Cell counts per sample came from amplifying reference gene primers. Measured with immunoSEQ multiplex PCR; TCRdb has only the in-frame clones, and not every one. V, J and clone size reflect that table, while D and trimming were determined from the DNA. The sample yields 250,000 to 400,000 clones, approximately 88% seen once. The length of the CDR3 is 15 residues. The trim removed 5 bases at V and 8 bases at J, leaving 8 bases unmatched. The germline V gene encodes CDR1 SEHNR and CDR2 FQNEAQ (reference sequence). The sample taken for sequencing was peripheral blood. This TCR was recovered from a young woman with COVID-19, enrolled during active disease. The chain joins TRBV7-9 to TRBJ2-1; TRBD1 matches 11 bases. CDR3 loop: CASSDRDRGRYEQFF. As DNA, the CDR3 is TGTGCCAGCAGCGACCGGGACAGGGGGAGGTATGAGCAGTTCTTC. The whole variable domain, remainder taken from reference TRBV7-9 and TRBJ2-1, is DTGVSQNPRHKITKRGQNVTFRCDPISEHNRLYWYRQTLGQGPEFLTYFQNEAQLEKSRLLSDRFSAERPKGSFSTLEIQRTEQGDSAMYLCASSDRDRGRYEQFFGPGTRLTVL.